Here is one T cell receptor (beta chain) with its context. Its target is not known. The CDR3 loop spans 14 amino acids. V was clipped by 1 base and J by 4 bases, with 8 bases between them. Germline lookup yields CDR1 SGHTA and CDR2 FQGNSA. Assay: immunoSEQ multiplex PCR; the TCRdb copy retains only in-frame clones and omits some. The sample lists 140,000 or so clones, around 89% seen once, with about 3.4% in the top ten. This sample was taken from a study of T cell responses to AZD1222 COVID-19 vaccine. Study findings and constraints: A rise in Spike-specific TCR breadth and depth followed two AZD1222 doses. Researchers took repertoire samples only after the peak T cell response had come.

The chain uses TRBV7-2 and TRBJ2-1, with D maybe TRBD2 (5 bases). The sequenced sample was peripheral blood, obtained 28 days after the second AZD1222 dose. This sequence was found in an adult who received the AZD1222 COVID-19 vaccine. CDR3 protein: CASSLGLAYNEQFF. The DNA for the CDR3 is TGTGCCAGCAGCTTAGGTCTAGCTTACAATGAGCAGTTCTTC.